What follows are 31 T cell receptor beta chains derived from one specimen sequenced in a study of vaccination and CD4 T cells after COVID-19. At the Johns Hopkins FTIC core, DNA taken from cultured CD4+ T cells was sequenced by way of the Oncomine TCR Beta short-read assay. Genomic DNA was isolated from CD4+ T cells that had been cultured. TCRdb re-derived calls from the PCR reads in MiXCR, one entry per CDR3 protein. The sample shows about 11,000 distinct CDR3 sequences, about 29% of them seen only once. The treatment: approximately 11-day PBMC culture with coronavirus spike peptide pools or control peptides (ViraFEST assay). Collection of the unexposed donor's CD4+ T cells took place before the COVID-19 pandemic (2011-2018). These receptors are not linked to any known antigen. Sequenced: CD4+ T cells from blood, cultured in vitro. These receptors originate from a human donor in good health.

This clonotype was observed a few times. The rearrangement uses TRBV20-1 and TRBJ2-1; perhaps D is TRBD1 or TRBD2 (5 bases each). The CDR3 extends over 15 amino acids. V dropped 2 bases and J dropped 3 bases, with 14 bases sitting between them. CDR1 DFQATT and CDR2 SNEGSKA come from the germline V gene (reference sequence). This chain's CDR3 is CSARPTAGSYNEQFF. CDR3 nucleotides: TGCAGTGCTAGACCCACGGCAGGGAGCTACAATGAGCAGTTCTTC.

This clonotype has a handful of counts. The chain uses TRBV7-2 and TRBJ2-2, with TRBD2 identical over 11 bases. The junction had 5 bases not matched to a gene; V was cut back by 8 bases and J by 0 bases. From germline, CDR1 is SGHTA and CDR2 FQGNSA. The CDR3 runs to 16 residues. The CDR3 is CASSVAGGPNTGELFF. CDR3 bases: TGTGCCAGCTCGGTAGCGGGAGGGCCGAACACCGGGGAGCTGTTTTTT.

V and J are TRBV15 and TRBJ2-1, with D unresolved. V shed 0 bases and J shed 7 bases, with 13 bases lying between them. Germline CDR1 LNHNV, CDR2 YYDKDF (reference sequence). The CDR3 is 15 amino acids. CDR3 protein: CATSRDPIAVNEQFF. The CDR3 bases are TGTGCCACCAGCAGAGATCCCATAGCTGTTAATGAGCAGTTCTTC.

J is TRBJ1-3 and V is TRBV6-1; D ambiguous. Trimming shortened V by 5 bases and J by 1 base, and 21 bases separated the two germline ends. From germline, CDR1 is MNHNS and CDR2 SASEGT. The CDR3 runs to 18 residues. Here the CDR3 DNA reads TGTGCCAGCAGTCGACTGCCCCCCGGGGTAGGGTCTGGAAACACCATATATTTT. Protein product: CASSRLPPGVGSGNTIYF.

This clonotype was counted a few times. The genes are TRBV2 and TRBJ1-5; a possible D gene is TRBD1 (6 bases). CDR1 is SNHLY and CDR2 is FYNNEI in the germline V gene. This CDR3 has 15 amino acids. Between the trimmed V and J ends, which lost 6 bases and 6 bases, there was a span of 18 bases. The CDR3 sequence: CASREQGRDRQPQHF. DNA of the CDR3: TGTGCCAGCAGAGAACAGGGAAGGGACCGTCAGCCCCAGCATTTT.

The gene calls are TRBV11-2 and TRBJ1-5, with D tentatively TRBD1 (5 bases). Trimming took 3 bases from V and 7 from J, leaving 13 bases between them. The CDR3 runs 14 residues. CDR1 SGHAT and CDR2 FQNNGV come from the germline V gene. CDR3 residues: CASSFQRGAQPQHF. The CDR3 coding sequence is TGTGCCAGCAGCTTTCAGAGGGGCGCGCAGCCCCAGCATTTT.

This clonotype was picked up a small number of times. This rearrangement joins TRBV11-2 to TRBJ2-3, with D perhaps TRBD1 or TRBD2 (5 bases each). Trimming removed 4 bases from V and 7 bases from J, with 21 bases in between. Germline CDR1 is SGHAT and CDR2 is FQNNGV. The CDR3 is 16 amino acids. CDR3 bases: TGTGCCAGCAGCTCCCTGAGGGGCGGAGAAGGGTATACGCAGTATTTT. Protein product: CASSSLRGGEGYTQYF.

V gene TRBV30 combines with J gene TRBJ1-2; D remains ambiguous. CDR1 is GTSNPN and CDR2 is SVGIG in the germline V gene (reference sequence). The CDR3 sequence is 15 residues long. V gave up 0 bases and J gave up 8 bases, with 19 bases separating them. CDR3: CAWSVRLRKTWGYTF. The CDR3 DNA is TGTGCCTGGAGTGTACGGTTAAGGAAAACGTGGGGCTACACCTTC.

There are a few counts of this clonotype. This chain links TRBV20-1 with TRBJ2-3, with 9 bases lining up with TRBD1. Germline assignment: CDR1 DFQATT and CDR2 SNEGSKA (reference sequence). Trimming at V came to 6 bases and at J to 0 bases, leaving 7 bases not matched to a gene. The CDR3 extends over 15 amino acids. The CDR3 nucleotides read TGCAGTGCCAACTCCGGGACAGGGAGCACAGATACGCAGTATTTT. The encoded protein is CSANSGTGSTDTQYF.

The chain has TRBV19 and TRBJ1-1; 8 bases are a match to TRBD1. This CDR3 spans 15 amino acids. Per germline, CDR1 LNHDA and CDR2 SQIVND (reference sequence). V shed 5 bases and J 5 bases; nucleotides not matched to a gene: 10. CDR3 DNA sequence: TGTGCCAGTAGTTTGGGCGACAGGGGTGATACTGAAGCTTTCTTT. It encodes CASSLGDRGDTEAFF.

The chain is built from TRBV5-6 and TRBJ1-2, with a weak D call TRBD1 (6 bases). Trimming cost V 6 bases and J 8 bases, with 23 bases left between them. CDR1 and CDR2 from the germline V gene are SGHDT and YYEEEE. The CDR3 has 15 residues. The CDR3 loop reads CASTPGHGGGEGYTF. The DNA for the CDR3 is TGTGCCAGCACCCCCGGTCACGGGGGCGGCGAGGGCTACACCTTC.

The chain is built from TRBV19 and TRBJ1-6; a weak D match, TRBD1 (6 bases). Germline CDR1 is LNHDA and CDR2 is SQIVND (reference sequence). The V end was cut by 4 bases, the J end by 7 bases, with 14 bases between. The CDR3 has 15 residues. CDR3 bases: TGTGCCAGTAGTAATTCAGGGGTCTGGAATTCACCCCTCCACTTT. Its protein product is CASSNSGVWNSPLHF.

This clonotype has only a few counts. The chain carries TRBV20-1 and TRBJ2-5; D gene uncertain. CDR3 length: 14 residues. Trimming left V 3 bases short and J 1 base short, with 12 bases between. CDR1 is DFQATT and CDR2 is SNEGSKA in the germline V gene (reference sequence). As DNA, the CDR3 is TGCAGTGCTAGCGACCCCTCTGTCCAAGAGACCCAGTACTTC. Amino acid sequence: CSASDPSVQETQYF.

This clonotype has only a few counts. The V gene is TRBV7-6, the J gene TRBJ2-2; the D is unclear. There are 14 residues in the CDR3. The V end lost 0 bases, the J end lost 0 bases, and 2 bases lay between the germline ends. Germline CDR1 and CDR2: SGHVS and FNYEAQ. The CDR3 sequence is CASSLASNTGELFF. The CDR3 DNA sequence: TGTGCCAGCAGCTTAGCATCGAACACCGGGGAGCTGTTTTTT.

This CDR3 reads CASSSGQGKGGGGIFINQPQHF. CDR3 in DNA: TGTGCCAGCAGTTCCGGACAGGGAAAGGGAGGGGGCGGGATCTTTATAAATCAGCCCCAGCATTTT. V usage is TRBV27 and J usage is TRBJ1-5; 8 bases match TRBD1. This CDR3 is built from 22 residues. V gave up 4 bases and J gave up 4 bases; unmatched junction bases: 27. Germline loops: CDR1 MNHEY, CDR2 SMNVEV (reference sequence).

A single count supports this clonotype. V usage is TRBV7-9 and J usage is TRBJ1-3; D is undetermined. The germline V and J ends were trimmed by 8 bases and 1 base, with 15 bases remaining between them. CDR1 and CDR2 (germline): SEHNR, FQNEAQ (reference sequence). The CDR3 covers 15 residues. The CDR3 DNA is TGTGCCAGCCGCGCGCAGGTGCCTTCTGGAAACACCATATATTTT. This sequence encodes CASRAQVPSGNTIYF.

This clonotype has a handful of counts. The chain uses TRBV21-1 and TRBJ2-5; TRBD1, the D gene given by the table, was not confirmed from the DNA. TRBV21-1 constitutes a pseudogene. The CDR3 is 15 residues long. CDR3 nucleotides: TGTGCCAGCAGCAAAGGGGACAGGGGGCAAGAGACCCAGTACTTC. Encoded protein: CASSKGDRGQETQYF.

In its sample, this clonotype ranks as medium-sized. The genes are TRBV7-3 and TRBJ1-1; D unclear. The germline V and J ends were trimmed by 5 bases and 1 base, with 8 bases remaining between them. The CDR3 consists of 13 residues. Per the germline V gene, CDR1 is SGHTA and CDR2 is FQGTGA. CDR3 in amino acids: CASSMDPNTEAFF. The CDR3 coding sequence is TGTGCCAGCAGCATGGACCCGAACACTGAAGCTTTCTTT.

The CDR3 region is CASSRGGKQPQHF. CDR3 sequence (DNA): TGTGCCAGCAGCCGAGGGGGGAAACAGCCCCAGCATTTT. This rearrangement joins TRBV9 to TRBJ1-5; TRBD1 is a possible D gene (6 bases). There are 13 residues in the CDR3. V dropped 4 bases and J dropped 7 bases, with 12 bases sitting between them. Looked up from germline, CDR1 is SGDLS and CDR2 is YYNGEE.

This clonotype has just one count. This chain uses TRBV20-1 with TRBJ2-3, with D hard to call. Germline V lookup: CDR1 DFQATT, CDR2 SNEGSKA (reference sequence). The CDR3 covers 15 residues. Trimming stripped 6 bases from V and 7 bases from J, with 23 bases between. CDR3 region: CSARRADGLGNTQYF. CDR3 in DNA: TGCAGTGCCAGACGGGCGGACGGTTTGGGAAATACGCAGTATTTT.

The chain is built from TRBV5-1 and TRBJ2-7; the D is unclear. The CDR3 loop spans 14 amino acids. Trimming shortened V by 9 bases and J by 1 base, and 17 bases separated the two germline ends. Germline V CDR1 and CDR2: SGHRS, YFSETQ. CDR3 loop: CATSETGGSYEQYF. CDR3 DNA: TGCGCCACCTCGGAAACGGGCGGATCCTACGAGCAGTACTTC.

This clonotype was recorded only once. The junction does not match germline at one end; this may be a read error. The chain has TRBV7-2 and TRBJ1-1; tentatively, D is TRBD1 (5 bases). The CDR3 has 13 residues. Per germline, CDR1 SGHTA and CDR2 FQGNSA. CDR3 region: CASSSSGNTEASF. The DNA for the CDR3 is TGTGCCAGCAGCAGTTCAGGGAACACTGAAGCTTCCTTT. The full variable domain, with the rest looked up from reference TRBV7-2 and TRBJ1-1, is GAGVSQSPSNKVTEKGKDVELRCDPISGHTALYWYRQSLGQGLEFLIYFQGNSAPDKSGLPSDRFSAERTGGSVSTLTIQRTQQEDSAVYLCASSSSGNTEASFGQGTRLTVV.

This clonotype was picked up a small number of times. V usage is TRBV6-5 and J usage is TRBJ2-1; 9 positions match TRBD2. V lost 0 bases, J lost 6 bases, and 9 bases stayed unmatched. Germline V gene sequence: CDR1 MNHEY, CDR2 SVGAGI. This CDR3 has 17 amino acids. The CDR3 DNA reads as TGTGCCAGCAGTTACTCGAGTACTAGCGGGCCCCTCAATGAGCAGTTCTTC. Its translation: CASSYSSTSGPLNEQFF.

The chain recombines TRBV4-1 with TRBJ1-5; weak D call: TRBD1 (6 bases). Trimming took off 0 bases at V and 6 bases at J, with 12 bases between the two ends. The germline CDR1 and CDR2 sequences are MGHRA and YSYEKL. The CDR3 is 15 amino acids. CDR3 sequence: CASSQDSQGSQPQHF. The CDR3 nucleotides read TGCGCCAGCAGCCAAGATTCACAGGGAAGTCAGCCCCAGCATTTT.

CDR3 DNA sequence: TGTGCCAGCTCACCAACAAGGTCGTTAACCAGGAGCACAGATACGCAGTATTTT. Translating gives CASSPTRSLTRSTDTQYF. The V call is TRBV18, the J call TRBJ2-3, with D unclear. The CDR3 runs 18 residues. Germline CDR1 KGHSH, CDR2 LQKENI. V was pared by 2 bases and J by 0 bases, with 18 bases between. The full variable domain, in which reference TRBV18 and TRBJ2-3 provide the parts outside the CDR3, is NAGVMQNPRHLVRRRGQEARLRCSPMKGHSHVYWYRQLPEEGLKFMVYLQKENIIDESGMPKERFSAEFPKEGPSILRIQQVVRGDSAAYFCASSPTRSLTRSTDTQYFGPGTRLTVL.

This clonotype was recorded only once. The CDR3 region has the DNA TGCGCCAGCTCCATTTCACAGCTGAACACTGAAGCTTTCTTT. This sequence encodes CASSISQLNTEAFF. This chain joins TRBV10-2 and TRBJ1-1, with D unclear. The V gene's germline CDR1 is WSHSY and CDR2 SAAADI. This CDR3 has 14 residues. With 8 bases removed from V and 0 bases from J, the gap between germline ends came to 13 bases.

The V and J genes are TRBV20-1 and TRBJ2-1, with 10 bases matching TRBD2. Germline V CDR1 and CDR2: DFQATT, SNEGSKA (reference sequence). V dropped 4 bases and J dropped 9; count of bases not matched to a gene: 12. The CDR3 has 15 residues. CDR3 in DNA: TGCAGTGCTACCCCTGGGGCTAGCGGGAGTGCTGAGCAGTTCTTC. Amino acids: CSATPGASGSAEQFF.

This clonotype has more than one count but fewer than ten. The gene calls are TRBV11-2 and TRBJ2-1; TRBD1 agrees at 11 bases. The germline gives CDR1 SGHAT, CDR2 FQNNGV. V dropped 6 bases and J dropped 6; count of bases not matched to a gene: 7. The CDR3 sequence is 15 residues long. The DNA for the CDR3 is TGTGCCAGCAGAATCGGACAGGGGGCTACCAATGAGCAGTTCTTC. Translation gives CASRIGQGATNEQFF.

This clonotype was counted a few times. The chain joins TRBV12-3 or TRBV12-4 to TRBJ2-5; TRBD2 matches 11 bases. The V and J ends lost 5 bases and 5 bases, in that order; junction bases with no gene match: 7. The CDR3 sequence is 15 residues long. The CDR3 nucleotides read TGTGCCAGCAGTGACCAACTAGCGGGAGACGAGACCCAGTACTTC. Translating it yields CASSDQLAGDETQYF.

This clonotype has only a few counts. This chain links TRBV11-2 with TRBJ1-1; no reliable D call. The germline V gene encodes CDR1 SGHAT and CDR2 FQNNGV. Deletions cut 3 bases from V and 0 bases from J, with 8 bases between. The CDR3 extends over 14 amino acids. The CDR3 protein is CASSFRHMNTEAFF. CDR3 nucleotides: TGTGCCAGCAGCTTTAGGCACATGAACACTGAAGCTTTCTTT.

Within the sample, this clonotype is medium-sized. The rearrangement joins TRBV24-1 to TRBJ1-5; D is unresolved. This CDR3 comprises 13 residues. Looked up from germline, CDR1 is KGHDR and CDR2 is SFDVKD. V was clipped by 4 bases and J by 2 bases, with 5 bases between them. The CDR3: CATSDPGNQPQHF. The CDR3 region has the DNA TGTGCCACCAGTGACCCGGGCAATCAGCCCCAGCATTTT.